One sample yielded the 20 T cell receptor beta chains listed below, sequenced in a study of T cell responses to AZD1222 COVID-19 vaccine. Sequencing was performed with immunoSEQ multiplex PCR; in TCRdb, only in-frame clones are kept and a portion is missing. The sample lists around 120,000 clones, 90% to 95% occurring once. The source material was peripheral blood, sampled 28 days after the second AZD1222 dose. The source of these receptors is an adult who received the AZD1222 COVID-19 vaccine.

V is TRBV14 and J is TRBJ2-2; the match to TRBD1 covers 9 bases. Germline loops: CDR1 SGHDN, CDR2 FVKESK. V dropped 3 bases and J dropped 1; count of bases not matched to a gene: 6. The CDR3 consists of 17 residues. CDR3 bases: TGTGCCAGCAGCCACAGAACAGGGGGCTGGAACACCGGGGAGCTGTTTTTT. It yields the protein CASSHRTGGWNTGELFF. The full variable domain, its missing parts supplied by reference TRBV14 and TRBJ2-2, is EAGVTQFPSHSVIEKGQTVTLRCDPISGHDNLYWYRRVMGKEIKFLLHFVKESKQDESGMPNNRFLAERTGGTYSTLKVQPAELEDSGVYFCASSHRTGGWNTGELFFGEGSRLTVL.

The J gene is TRBJ1-2, the V gene TRBV5-6; D remains unclear. There are 13 residues in the CDR3. CDR1 is SGHDT and CDR2 is YYEEEE in the germline V gene. Between the trimmed V and J ends, which lost 0 bases and 2 bases, there was a span of 5 bases. CDR3 nucleotides: TGTGCCAGCAGCTTGGCTGGGAACTATGGCTACACCTTC. It yields the protein CASSLAGNYGYTF.

The genes are TRBV7-8 and TRBJ2-2, with TRBD2 matching over 12 bases. Germline V gene lookup returns CDR1 SGHVS and CDR2 FQNEAQ. This CDR3 has 16 amino acids. Trimming removed 5 bases from V and 6 bases from J; junction bases left unmatched: 7. The CDR3 nucleotides are TGTGCCAGCAGCCCCGGACTAGCGGGGTGGGCCGGGGAGCTGTTTTTT. It is translated as CASSPGLAGWAGELFF.

This clone has only one observation. This chain joins TRBV5-1 and TRBJ2-6; D is possibly TRBD2 (5 bases). In germline, CDR1 is SGHRS, CDR2 YFSETQ. This CDR3 spans 16 amino acids. V was trimmed by 0 bases and J by 2 bases, leaving 9 bases between them. CDR3 region: CASSLVRAPGANVLTF. DNA of the CDR3: TGCGCCAGCAGCTTGGTGAGGGCGCCTGGGGCCAACGTCCTGACTTTC.

The rearrangement uses TRBV5-1 and TRBJ1-1; D remains unclear. V was pared by 4 bases and J by 5 bases, with 21 bases between. CDR3 length equals 16 residues. The V gene's germline CDR1 is SGHRS and CDR2 YFSETQ. This CDR3 reads CASSLGPPDESTEAFF. The CDR3 region has the DNA TGCGCCAGCAGCCTAGGACCACCCGATGAGAGTACTGAAGCTTTCTTT.

The chain uses TRBV7-9 and TRBJ1-2; 7 bases line up with TRBD1. From germline, CDR1 is SEHNR and CDR2 FQNEAQ (reference sequence). The CDR3 is made up of 13 amino acids. J gave up 8 bases and V 5 bases, and 8 bases lay outside the gene matches. CDR3 sequence: CASSPGQYGGYTF. Here the CDR3 DNA reads TGTGCCAGCAGCCCGGGACAGTATGGGGGCTACACCTTC.

In its sample, this clone was seen once. The chain uses TRBV24-1 and TRBJ2-1, with TRBD2 matching 7 bases. With V trimmed by 2 bases and J by 1 base, 4 bases remained unmatched. The CDR3 is 16 residues long. CDR1 KGHDR and CDR2 SFDVKD come from the germline V gene. DNA of the CDR3: TGTGCCACCAGTGATTCCCTAGCGGAGTCCTACAATGAGCAGTTCTTC. This gives the protein CATSDSLAESYNEQFF.

The chain uses TRBV27 and TRBJ2-2; D gene ambiguous. The ends were cut back, 5 bases at V and 3 bases at J, with 16 bases in the middle. From germline, CDR1 is MNHEY and CDR2 SMNVEV (reference sequence). This CDR3 comprises 16 residues. The CDR3, as DNA: TGTGCCAGCAGTCTTTCTCCGACTTTCTACACCGGGGAGCTGTTTTTT. Protein: CASSLSPTFYTGELFF.

A few counts support this clone. CDR3 in DNA: TGTGCCAGCAGTTACTCGATGGCAGGGGTGGGTGAGCAGTTCTTC. Translating it yields CASSYSMAGVGEQFF. This rearrangement joins TRBV6-5 to TRBJ2-1; TRBD1 is a possible D gene (6 bases). Germline V gives CDR1 MNHEY, CDR2 SVGAGI. This CDR3 is 15 amino acids long. Trimming removed 0 bases from V and 9 bases from J, with 15 bases in between.

The J gene is TRBJ2-7, the V gene TRBV6-1; TRBD2 matches at 11 bases. Germline CDR1 MNHNS, CDR2 SASEGT. The CDR3 is 15 residues long. After removal of 3 bases from V and 3 bases from J, the junction contained 4 bases not matched to a gene. The CDR3 spells CASSDGTSGIYEQYF. The CDR3 nucleotides are TGTGCCAGCAGTGACGGGACTAGCGGAATCTACGAGCAGTACTTC.

The rearrangement links TRBV10-3 to TRBJ1-5; 9 nucleotides agree with TRBD1. With 2 bases clipped from V and 4 bases from J, the junction kept 0 bases outside the gene matches. Germline-derived CDR1 and CDR2 are ENHRY and SYGVKD. The CDR3 extends over 14 amino acids. CDR3 sequence reads: CAISEGTGNQPQHF. In DNA form, the CDR3 reads TGTGCCATCAGTGAGGGGACAGGGAATCAGCCCCAGCATTTT.

This clone appeared a single time. This chain uses TRBV29-1 with TRBJ1-1; D not resolved. Trimming pared 6 bases from V and 5 bases from J, leaving 10 bases between. Germline CDR1 is SQVTM and CDR2 is ANQGSEA. This CDR3 is built from 11 residues. This CDR3 reads CSVISGTEAFF. The CDR3 DNA reads TGCAGCGTAATCTCGGGGACTGAAGCTTTCTTT. Full variable domain (outside the CDR3, taken from reference TRBV29-1 and TRBJ1-1): SAVISQKPSRDICQRGTSLTIQCQVDSQVTMMFWYRQQPGQSLTLIATANQGSEATYESGFVIDKFPISRPNLTFSTLTVSNMSPEDSSIYLCSVISGTEAFFGQGTRLTVV.

The V gene is TRBV6-2 or TRBV6-3, the J gene TRBJ1-1, with a possible D match to TRBD1 (6 bases). This CDR3 comprises 14 residues. With 2 bases removed from V and 1 base from J, the gap between germline ends came to 8 bases. The germline gives CDR1 MNHEY, CDR2 SVGEGT. The DNA of the CDR3 is TGTGCCAGCAGTTACGAAGGGGGGAACACTGAAGCTTTCTTT. Amino acid sequence: CASSYEGGNTEAFF.

This chain uses TRBV7-2 with TRBJ1-4; possible D gene TRBD1, 5 bases. The CDR3 sequence is 15 residues long. Germline V CDR1 and CDR2: SGHTA, FQGNSA. V gave up 5 bases and J gave up 5 bases, with 15 bases separating them. The CDR3 DNA follows: TGTGCCAGCAGCCCTTCGATAGGGGACAATGAAAAACTGTTTTTT. Translation: CASSPSIGDNEKLFF. Filled out from reference TRBV7-2 and TRBJ1-4, the complete variable domain reads GAGVSQSPSNKVTEKGKDVELRCDPISGHTALYWYRQSLGQGLEFLIYFQGNSAPDKSGLPSDRFSAERTGGSVSTLTIQRTQQEDSAVYLCASSPSIGDNEKLFFGSGTQLSVL.

J is TRBJ2-5 and V is TRBV7-7; 11 bases align to TRBD2. The CDR3 spans 16 residues. Germline loops: CDR1 SSHAT, CDR2 FNYEAQ (reference sequence). Trimming at V came to 1 base and at J to 2 bases, leaving 3 bases not matched to a gene. DNA for the CDR3: TGTGCCAGCAGCTTAGAGATAGCGGGAGGGCAAGAGACCCAGTACTTC. It yields the protein CASSLEIAGGQETQYF.

V usage is TRBV6-5 and J usage is TRBJ1-3; D call uncertain. V was clipped by 7 bases and J by 4 bases, with 11 bases between them. The CDR3 has 13 amino acids. Looked up from germline, CDR1 is MNHEY and CDR2 is SVGAGI. The CDR3 DNA reads as TGTGCCAGCATGCAACGTCTGGGAAACACCATATATTTT. Translated, it gives CASMQRLGNTIYF.

This chain links TRBV25-1 with TRBJ2-6; D call uncertain. The germline V gene has CDR1 MGHDK and CDR2 SYGVNS. The CDR3 runs to 14 residues. V lost 8 bases to trimming and J lost 0 bases, with 8 bases between them. CDR3 sequence: CASLRSSGANVLTF. For the CDR3, the DNA is TGTGCCAGCCTCAGGAGCTCTGGGGCCAACGTCCTGACTTTC.

The J gene is TRBJ2-5, the V gene TRBV28, with TRBD1 as a possible D gene (5 bases). Germline V gene sequence: CDR1 MDHEN, CDR2 SYDVKM. V was shortened by 2 bases and J by 4 bases, with 11 bases between the two germline ends. The CDR3 totals 14 residues. The CDR3 loop reads CASSLVGVGETQYF. Here the CDR3 DNA reads TGTGCCAGCAGTTTAGTAGGGGTGGGAGAGACCCAGTACTTC.

V is TRBV7-3 and J is TRBJ2-1, with D hard to call. CDR1 is SGHTA, CDR2 FQGTGA, per germline. The CDR3 loop spans 14 amino acids. V was pared by 2 bases and J by 8 bases, with 13 bases between. As DNA, the CDR3 is TGTGCCAGCAGCTTACGCGGCGCGCCCGATGAGCAGTTCTTC. Translation: CASSLRGAPDEQFF.

The chain recombines TRBV25-1 with TRBJ2-1; D gene unclear. There are 12 residues in the CDR3. CDR1 is MGHDK, CDR2 SYGVNS, per germline. Trimming cost V 3 bases and J 4 bases, with 4 bases left between them. Here the CDR3 reads CASSDTYNEQFF. The CDR3 coding sequence is TGTGCCAGCAGTGACACTTACAATGAGCAGTTCTTC.